This TCR beta chain stems from a study of OX40 agonist ivuxolimab in advanced cancers. Study details: Of mixed ages from about 20 to 80 and averaging 60 years, the group was roughly 85% male.

In the case of this clone: Its target is not known.

Germline lookup yields CDR1 KGHSH and CDR2 LQKENI. The CDR3 sequence is 16 residues long. Trimming took 0 bases from V and 3 from J; bases not matched to a gene: 4. Study findings and constraints: The study found that CD8+ T cells averaged more expanded clones than CD4+. Part of the nonresponder group also had normalized T-cell clonal expansion that was low.

Sequencing used immunoSEQ multiplex PCR; TCRdb keeps in-frame clones, though not all of them. The sample has about 58,000 clones; less than 85% are singletons. It was autoimmune disease history or systemic immunosuppression that excluded patients. The sequenced sample was CD4+ or CD8+ T cells sorted from blood, obtained in a trial of the OX40 agonist ivuxolimab. The receptor was isolated from an adult with an advanced solid tumor such as melanoma, head and neck, liver or kidney cancer. The rearrangement uses TRBV18 and TRBJ2-2; TRBD1 aligns across 7 bases. CDR3 amino acids: CASSPPGTAHTGELFF. The CDR3, as DNA: TGTGCCAGCTCACCACCAGGGACAGCCCACACCGGGGAGCTGTTTTTT. The full variable domain, rest sourced from reference TRBV18 and TRBJ2-2, is NAGVMQNPRHLVRRRGQEARLRCSPMKGHSHVYWYRQLPEEGLKFMVYLQKENIIDESGMPKERFSAEFPKEGPSILRIQQVVRGDSAAYFCASSPPGTAHTGELFFGEGSRLTVL.